This T cell receptor beta chain was documented in a study of cytomegalovirus exposure and HLA in healthy donors (dated by TCRdb to about 2017). In terms of the full investigation: An earlier analysis of fewer than 750 of the donors reported roughly 300 Gb of sequence data and 100 million to 120 million unique TCR beta sequences obtained from 180 million or so T cells. An early release covering approximately 600 HLA-typed donors comprised approximately 290 gigabases of sequencing data and 85 million to 100 million unique TCR sequences. Among the roughly 400 genotyped donors, approximately 76% belonged to the genetic ancestry cluster associated with self-reported Caucasian donors. The study aimed to test whether signatures of past pathogen exposure could be identified by cataloging public T cell receptors. Using immunosequencing, the study profiled T cell repertoires from 666 subjects and related those repertoires to cytomegalovirus serostatus. Along with the roughly 670-subject first cohort, a separate validation cohort of 120 different subjects was used. High-throughput TCR immunosequencing, statistical association of individual TCRs with disease status, and machine learning were combined to predict cytomegalovirus infection status. A later analysis re-examined previously published TCR beta repertoires from more than 650 donors and added high-resolution HLA genotyping to investigate patterns of TCR occurrence. In the later analysis, no new phenotypic data were used to find candidate immune exposures; instead, reliance was placed on TCR beta sequences and their occurrence across donors. An earlier analysis of around 580 of the donors used high-throughput TCR beta sequencing to judge whether each TCR beta V gene segment behaved as functional or pseudogenic. Alongside the repertoire data, information on donor age, sex, ethnicity and CMV serostatus was compiled. A later genetic analysis used genome-wide SNP genotypes for about 60% of the 666 donors, treating that subset as a discovery cohort. All discovery cohort repertoires had been generated using a single sequencing platform. HLA typing included class I and class II loci at four-digit resolution. The number of typed donors differed by locus: about 620-630 for A, B, C, DRB1 and DQB1; some 500 for DQA1; roughly 600 for DPA1; and 400 to 480 for DPB1. Several DR-DQ haplotypes were handled as single units for association and clustering because linkage in the cohort was strong. Across roughly 420 genotyped donors of the cohort, an average of approximately 240,000 unique TCR beta nucleotide sequences per donor were sequenced, and approximately 17% of those sequences were non-productive.

Library prep was done by the immunoSEQ multiplex PCR assay. A mixture of 60 forward primers for TCR Vbeta segments and 13 reverse primers for TCR Jbeta segments was used in the multiplex PCR. Amplification of the CDR3 region of rearranged TCR beta genes was performed with a multiplex PCR assay on genomic DNA. Amplified TCR beta libraries were sequenced as 87-base-pair reads on the Illumina HiSeq System. The study's processing was this. A later analysis tallied 75 million to 95 million unique TCR beta chains across the approximately 670 repertoires, and roughly 11 million of those chains were shared by two or more donors. A nearest-neighbor algorithm error-corrected the raw reads and collapsed the reads into unique sequences, merging closely related sequences to remove PCR and sequencing errors. V, D and J gene segments were assigned by aligning CDR3 sequences to IMGT reference sequences. For a sequence to be retained, a match of at least six nucleotides to both a V gene segment and a J gene segment was required. A rearrangement counted as productive if the CDR3 had no stop codons and remained in frame with V and J, and every other rearrangement counted as non-productive. Following IMGT convention, CDR3 was defined as the stretch from the second conserved V-encoded cysteine to the conserved J-encoded phenylalanine. The earlier analysis of about 590 of the donors excluded sequences that lacked an unambiguous match to a single V gene segment. In an earlier analysis of almost 600 of the donors, a V segment was called functional when productive rearrangements were above 56.7%, and segregating when the standard deviation between donors exceeded 5%. A statistical classification framework was built to diagnose cytomegalovirus status from the catalog of TCR beta chain sequences. V and J gene assignment, in a later analysis, came from comparing TCR nucleotide sequences with IMGT/GENE-DB human TR gene sequences. A later analysis assigned CDR3 sequences and most-parsimonious VDJ recombination scenarios with the TCRdist pipeline. In a later analysis, every TCR beta chain was defined by the combination of its CDR3 amino acid sequence and its V-gene family, and reads without a unique V-gene family were dropped. A later analysis removed 600 or so highly shared, low-generation-probability nucleotide sequences to deal with suspected cross-contamination and a sequencing artifact. In a later analysis, a clonal expansion index for each public chain was calculated from normalized within-repertoire ranks of inferred template counts. Generation probabilities in a later analysis came from a VDJ recombination model fitted to out-of-frame rearrangements, and those results were checked against IGoR. Hypergeometric tests were used in a later analysis to score TCR-TCR, TCR-HLA and TCR-CMV co-occurrence, with a repertoire-size bias correction applied to the TCR pairs. False discovery rates were estimated in a later analysis by permuting HLA or CMV assignments 20 times. In a later analysis, co-occurring TCRs were grouped with DBSCAN, and TCRdist sequence similarity was added when clustering was performed within HLA-allele-positive subsets. Co-occurrence clustering excluded repertoires with fewer than 30,000 or more than 120,000 public chains, plus five with anomalous nucleotide sharing. TCRdb took this table from immuneACCESS and kept in-frame rearrangements with V and J called. Such tables lack part of the clones; where checked against another copy, unresolved V genes explain under half of the gap, and the rest is unexplained. V, J and clone size derive from that table, while D and trimming were established from the DNA sequence. This sample has roughly 100,000 clones in its table, and approximately 85% of those were observed once. The top ten clonotypes cover about 4.8% of the sample.

The research as a whole found: According to the authors, the approach could potentially be generalized to other disease states and immunological phenotypes. A later analysis associated 16,951 TCR beta sequences with specific HLA alleles at a false discovery rate of 0.05. The study listed around 160 TCR beta chains as associated with cytomegalovirus. Only TCR beta chains were sequenced in this cohort, and the absence of alpha or paired-chain data limited detectable features. The 87-base-pair reads could not distinguish some IMGT-functional V segments, including TRBV6-2 and TRBV6-3, so those segments were excluded. Roughly uniform sequencing depth across donors was assumed in presence/absence analyses, although this assumption may not hold. In vitro tests confirmed that three of the cytomegalovirus-associated TCR beta chains recognize cytomegalovirus antigens. Because HLA typing was unavailable for some donors at each locus, only the typed subset was used in association tests. Several of the top co-occurrence clusters appeared to be linked to parvovirus B19, influenza, CMV and Epstein-Barr virus, according to a later analysis. In a later analysis, the rate of TCR association differed among HLA loci, with DRB1 alleles having the most associated TCRs and HLA-C alleles having the fewest. A later analysis found that HLA-associated TCR beta chains were more clonally expanded and had lower generation probabilities than equally common non-associated chains. Because counts were too low, 15 or so rarely observed V segments, including chromosome 9 orphons, were excluded from the earlier analysis of some 590 of the donors. In an earlier analysis of under 600 of the donors, most TCR beta V segments were observed in productive rearrangements about 90% or about 30% of the time, broadly matching IMGT annotations. An association between a missense DCLRE1C variant and V-gene and J-gene trimming of TCR beta chains was found in a later genetic analysis and replicated in an independent cohort. Correlated functional status among segregating V segments might reflect linkage disequilibrium, but an unknown experimental factor could not be ruled out. The sequencing pipeline was judged likely to have produced a cluster of highly shared sequence variants as a technical artifact. While some public TCRs were present in many individuals, most TCR sequences turned up only very rarely across donors. CMV serostatus was the only immune exposure information available for the cohort. Strong co-occurrence of HLA alleles, especially DR and DQ, made assigning TCR associations to individual alleles difficult. In both the original and validation cohorts, the classifier was reported to diagnose cytomegalovirus status with high specificity and sensitivity. According to a later analysis, most CMV-associated TCR beta chains appeared to be HLA-restricted, and the HLA associations seemed to be driven largely by CMV exposure. Compared with the approximately 600-donor mean, donors in an Asian-associated ancestry cluster had fewer N-insertions in productive TCRs, according to a later genetic analysis. A further reported finding was that TCR beta sequences accurately predicted the HLA-A and HLA-B alleles for most subjects in the first cohort.

Taken from the germline V gene (reference sequence), the CDR1 and CDR2 loops are SSHAT and FNYEAQ. Counted from cysteine to phenylalanine, this CDR3 has 14 amino acids. CDR3 DNA only is kept here, 42 bases in frame from base 1. The V end gives up 3 bases and the J end 6 bases, leaving 2 bases in the junction not matched to a gene. The cohort was made up of 650 to 700 healthy bone marrow donors. At the time of sampling, every cohort member was nominally healthy, though immune exposures that went unrecorded were likely present. The donor was CMV seropositive and belonged to the group of over 250 seropositive cohort members. Every donor gave a peripheral blood sample, and the peripheral blood mononuclear cells from that sample were used for TCR beta sequencing. The Qiagen DNeasy Blood Extraction Kit was used to extract genomic DNA from the blood cell samples. Note on this clone: What this receptor recognizes is not known. No base-level quality is on record; no much larger clone is a single base apart.

This receptor was obtained from a man in his forties in good health and CMV-seropositive. The sequenced sample was PBMCs. Rearrangement joined TRBV7-7 to TRBJ2-2; 9 bases in the middle match TRBD2. In nucleotides, the sequence is TGTGCCAGCAGCTTGGCGGGAGGGTCCGGGGAGCTGTTTTTT. It specifies CASSLAGGSGELFF.